The 5 T cell receptor beta chains given below trace back to one sample, sequenced in a study of beta chain features in type 1 diabetes. The sequenced template was cDNA made from the entire isolated RNA. Sequencing was performed with immunoSEQ multiplex PCR; in TCRdb, only in-frame clones are kept and a portion is missing. The table lists around 250,000 clones, 25% to 30% of them singletons. Sequenced: central memory CD4+ T cells from blood. These receptors all come from a man aged 25-45 years in good health.

J is TRBJ2-3 and V is TRBV28; no definite D call. The V gene's germline CDR1 is MDHEN and CDR2 SYDVKM. The V and J ends lost 2 bases and 2 bases respectively, with 20 bases between them. The CDR3 extends over 18 amino acids. The CDR3 nucleotides are TGTGCCAGCAGTTTACCCATGGGCGCGGACCGTTACACAGATACGCAGTATTTT. This sequence encodes CASSLPMGADRYTDTQYF. The entire variable domain, with the rest obtained from reference TRBV28 and TRBJ2-3, is as follows: DVKVTQSSRYLVKRTGEKVFLECVQDMDHENMFWYRQDPGLGLRLIYFSYDVKMKEKGDIPEGYSVSREKKERFSLILESASTNQTSMYLCASSLPMGADRYTDTQYFGPGTRLTVL.

V gene TRBV2 combines with J gene TRBJ1-4; TRBD1 matches at 7 bases. Germline V gene sequence: CDR1 SNHLY, CDR2 FYNNEI. V dropped 7 bases and J dropped 5; count of bases not matched to a gene: 10. This CDR3 spans 15 amino acids. The CDR3 nucleotides read TGTGCCAGCACCCCCGAGGGACAGCGAAATGAAAAACTGTTTTTT. It translates to CASTPEGQRNEKLFF.

This clone was seen at least ten times. Here the CDR3 reads CASSSKTGITNEKLFF. The CDR3 DNA reads as TGTGCCAGCAGTTCGAAGACAGGGATCACTAATGAAAAACTGTTTTTT. The rearrangement uses TRBV6-5 and TRBJ1-4; 7 nucleotides align to TRBD1. From germline, CDR1 is MNHEY and CDR2 SVGAGI. J gave up 2 bases and V 4 bases, and 7 bases lay outside the gene matches. The CDR3 extends over 16 amino acids.

V usage is TRBV30 and J usage is TRBJ2-1; the D call may be TRBD1 or TRBD2 (6 bases each). Germline V lookup: CDR1 GTSNPN, CDR2 SVGIG (reference sequence). Trimming removed 2 bases from V and 8 bases from J, with 13 bases in between. This CDR3 comprises 13 residues. The CDR3 DNA reads as TGTGCCTGGAGTTTAAAGGGGGGCGATGAGCAGTTCTTC. It translates to CAWSLKGGDEQFF.

The V call is TRBV30, the J call TRBJ1-2, with a weak D call TRBD1 (5 bases). Germline loops: CDR1 GTSNPN, CDR2 SVGIG (reference sequence). V gave up 7 bases and J gave up 4 bases, with 13 bases separating them. The CDR3 runs to 12 residues. This CDR3 is CASSGDSYGYTF. Here the CDR3 DNA reads TGTGCCTCCTCGGGGGATAGCTATGGCTACACCTTC.